The 18 T cell receptor beta chains given below trace back to one sample, sequenced in a study of circulating CD8 cells and anti-PD-1 response in melanoma. Four subsets defined by PD-1 and/or TIGIT were sorted from live CD3+CD8+TCRalphabeta+ cells. The QIAseq Immune Repertoire TCR panel built the libraries from around 15 ng of total RNA. TCRdb redid the calling of the reads with MiXCR, one entry per CDR3 protein. This sample has several hundred distinct CDR3 sequences; about 5.8% occur once, and the top ten carry 5% to 8%. This sample comprised CD8+ T cells from PBMCs, obtained at baseline or after one month of anti-PD-1 therapy (not recorded which). Source of these receptors: a human donor with melanoma.

This clonotype qualifies as large (0.1 to 1%). This chain connects TRBV12-5 to TRBJ2-7; D tentatively reads TRBD1 or TRBD2 (7 bases each). This CDR3 spans 14 amino acids. V was cut by 9 bases and J by 5 bases, with 20 bases left in between. Germline V gene data show CDR1 as LGHNT and CDR2 as FRNRAP. CDR3: CASAPGGGWNEQYF. The CDR3 nucleotides read TGTGCTAGCGCCCCAGGGGGGGGATGGAACGAGCAGTACTTC.

This clonotype qualifies as large. The gene calls are TRBV18 and TRBJ1-4; D ambiguous. The CDR3 extends over 17 amino acids. The germline V gene has CDR1 KGHSH and CDR2 LQKENI. V lost 2 bases, J lost 6 bases, and 19 bases lay in between. CDR3: CASSPIINREYDEKLFF. Here the CDR3 DNA reads TGTGCCAGCTCACCAATTATAAACCGGGAGTACGATGAAAAACTGTTTTTT.

The chain recombines TRBV30 with TRBJ2-7; 8 nucleotides line up with TRBD1. The germline gives CDR1 GTSNPN, CDR2 SVGIG (reference sequence). The CDR3 is made up of 13 amino acids. The J segment lost 5 bases and the V segment lost 2 bases, leaving 5 bases of the junction unmatched. The CDR3 bases are TGTGCCTGGAGTCTTCAGGGGGCCAACGAGCAGTACTTC. This codes for CAWSLQGANEQYF. The full variable domain, with the rest looked up from reference TRBV30 and TRBJ2-7, is SQTIHQWPATLVQPVGSPLSLECTVEGTSNPNLYWYRQAAGRGLQLLFYSVGIGQISSEVPQNLSASRPQDRQFILSSKKLLLSDSGFYLCAWSLQGANEQYFGPGTRLTVT.

This clonotype rates as medium-sized (0.01 to 0.1%). The V and J genes are TRBV5-6 and TRBJ2-3; TRBD2 matches 14 bases. V trimming: 0 bases; J trimming: 4 bases; junction bases outside the gene matches: 7. Germline V lookup: CDR1 SGHDT, CDR2 YYEEEE. The CDR3 consists of 18 residues. Here the CDR3 reads CASSLGLAGGPGADTQYF. The CDR3, as DNA: TGTGCCAGCAGCTTGGGACTAGCGGGAGGGCCTGGGGCAGATACGCAGTATTTT.

This sequence joins TRBV27 and TRBJ2-2; 16 bases fit TRBD2. The J segment lost 4 bases and the V segment lost 5 bases, leaving 10 bases of the junction unmatched. The CDR3 contains 19 residues. From germline, CDR1 is MNHEY and CDR2 SMNVEV (reference sequence). For the CDR3, the DNA is TGTGCCAGCAGTCAGCCGGGACTAGCGGGAGGGCCGTCCACCGGGGAGCTGTTTTTT. As protein: CASSQPGLAGGPSTGELFF.

Details on this clonotype: Given a much more abundant clone one base away, this may be a read error. The chain has TRBV19 and TRBJ2-1; the D gene could be TRBD1 or TRBD2 (5 bases each). Germline V gene sequence: CDR1 LNHDA, CDR2 SQIVND (reference sequence). The CDR3 consists of 12 residues. DNA of the CDR3: TGTGCCAGTAAGGGGACCCCCACAGAGCAGTGCTTC. It yields the protein CASKGTPTEQCF.

In its sample, this clonotype was seen a few times. V is TRBV19 and J is TRBJ2-1; 8 bases match TRBD1. Unmatched junction bases numbered 8, after V lost 5 bases and J lost 2 bases. CDR1 LNHDA and CDR2 SQIVND come from the germline V gene (reference sequence). The CDR3 sequence is 16 residues long. CDR3 sequence reads: CASSPRDRLAYNEQFF. The CDR3 DNA is TGTGCCAGTAGTCCCCGGGACAGGTTAGCCTACAATGAGCAGTTCTTC.

By frequency in the sample, this clonotype is large. The J gene is TRBJ2-7, the V gene TRBV19; 7 bases match TRBD2. Per the germline V gene, CDR1 is LNHDA and CDR2 is SQIVND (reference sequence). Trimming at V came to 4 bases and at J to 3 bases, leaving 6 bases not matched to a gene. The CDR3 is made up of 14 amino acids. The CDR3 sequence: CASSSGGSFYEQYF. Written as DNA, the CDR3 is TGTGCCAGTAGTAGTGGCGGGAGTTTCTACGAGCAGTACTTC.

This clonotype is large. The V gene is TRBV20-1, the J gene TRBJ2-7; a possible D gene is TRBD2 (6 bases). Trimming removed 0 bases from V and 0 bases from J, with 15 bases in between. The V gene's germline CDR1 is DFQATT and CDR2 SNEGSKA (reference sequence). The CDR3 covers 16 residues. The CDR3 region has the DNA TGCAGTGCTAGAGATAATTCGGGGACTCACTCCTACGAGCAGTACTTC. Its protein product is CSARDNSGTHSYEQYF.

On this clonotype: A read error is possible here, since a much larger clone lies one base away. The chain recombines TRBV19 with TRBJ2-1; the D is unclear. The CDR3 has 14 residues. V shed 3 bases and J shed 5 bases, with 11 bases lying between them. The germline V gene encodes CDR1 LNHDA and CDR2 SQIVND (reference sequence). The CDR3 protein is CASSIPWRHNEQFF. Written as DNA, the CDR3 is TGTGCCAGTAGTATCCCGTGGCGCCACAATGAGCAGTTCTTC.

This clonotype qualifies as large. This chain links TRBV11-2 with TRBJ1-1; D remains ambiguous. CDR1 SGHAT and CDR2 FQNNGV come from the germline V gene. Trimming pared 1 base from V and 0 bases from J, leaving 9 bases between. CDR3 length: 15 residues. CDR3 nucleotides: TGTGCCAGCAGCTTAGGGAGGGTACTGAACACTGAAGCTTTCTTT. It is translated as CASSLGRVLNTEAFF.

This clonotype is categorized as large (0.1 to 1%). This rearrangement joins TRBV10-3 to TRBJ2-7, with D unresolved. The germline CDR1 and CDR2 sequences are ENHRY and SYGVKD. The CDR3 has 13 amino acids. Trimming took 3 bases from V and 2 from J, leaving 8 bases between them. In DNA form, the CDR3 reads TGTGCCATCAGTGATGAGGACCCCTACGAGCAGTACTTC. It encodes CAISDEDPYEQYF.

Concerning this clonotype: Just one base apart from a much larger clone, this may be a read error. V and J are TRBV5-8 and TRBJ2-1, with a possible D match to TRBD1 (6 bases). Germline loops: CDR1 SGHTS, CDR2 YDEGEE. This CDR3 contains 13 residues. Between the trimmed V and J ends, which lost 7 bases and 3 bases, there was a span of 11 bases. The CDR3 loop reads CASSPGVYNEQFF. For the CDR3, the DNA is TGTGCCAGCTCCCCAGGGGTCTACAATGAGCAGTTCTTC.

This clonotype ranks as large (0.1 to 1%). CDR3 loop: CSASDRGYEQYF. CDR3 in DNA: TGCAGTGCTTCCGACAGGGGATACGAGCAGTACTTC. The genes are TRBV20-1 and TRBJ2-7; the match to TRBD1 covers 8 bases. The CDR3 has 12 amino acids. J was trimmed by 4 bases and V by 5 bases; bases with no gene match: 4. Germline CDR1 is DFQATT and CDR2 is SNEGSKA (reference sequence).

In its sample, this clonotype was seen a few times. The chain carries TRBV28 and TRBJ2-3, with a tentative D call TRBD2 (6 bases). The CDR3 is 16 amino acids. The germline V gene encodes CDR1 MDHEN and CDR2 SYDVKM. Trimming left V 4 bases short and J 4 bases short, with 18 bases between. In DNA form, the CDR3 reads TGTGCCAGCAGTTCACTTCTTAGCGGAGAAGCAGATACGCAGTATTTT. It encodes CASSSLLSGEADTQYF. Full variable domain (missing parts from reference TRBV28 and TRBJ2-3): DVKVTQSSRYLVKRTGEKVFLECVQDMDHENMFWYRQDPGLGLRLIYFSYDVKMKEKGDIPEGYSVSREKKERFSLILESASTNQTSMYLCASSSLLSGEADTQYFGPGTRLTVL.

This clonotype is termed large. V gene TRBV4-3 combines with J gene TRBJ2-1; 10 bases line up with TRBD2. The CDR3 is 19 residues long. Trimming cost V 0 bases and J 3 bases; bases outside gene matches: 11. Germline-derived CDR1 and CDR2 are LGHNA and YSLEER. The CDR3 bases are TGCGCCAGCAGCCAAGAAGGCGGTACACTAGCGGGGAACTACAATGAGCAGTTCTTC. Translated, it gives CASSQEGGTLAGNYNEQFF.

This clonotype is medium-sized (0.01 to 0.1%) in the sample. V gene TRBV28 combines with J gene TRBJ2-3; D is ambiguous. The CDR3 is made up of 15 amino acids. Germline V gives CDR1 MDHEN, CDR2 SYDVKM. V gave up 3 bases and J gave up 2 bases, with 12 bases separating them. The CDR3 here is CASSFSSESTDTQYF. The CDR3 region has the DNA TGTGCCAGCAGTTTTTCGTCAGAATCCACAGATACGCAGTATTTT.

This clonotype is large in the sample. The chain recombines TRBV29-1 with TRBJ2-7, with TRBD1 matching 8 bases. CDR3 length equals 13 residues. CDR1 and CDR2 (germline): SQVTM, ANQGSEA. V shed 5 bases, J shed 4 bases, and the junction held 7 bases outside the gene matches. In DNA form, the CDR3 reads TGCAGCGTTTCAGGGGGCAGGTCGTACGAGCAGTACTTC. Protein: CSVSGGRSYEQYF.